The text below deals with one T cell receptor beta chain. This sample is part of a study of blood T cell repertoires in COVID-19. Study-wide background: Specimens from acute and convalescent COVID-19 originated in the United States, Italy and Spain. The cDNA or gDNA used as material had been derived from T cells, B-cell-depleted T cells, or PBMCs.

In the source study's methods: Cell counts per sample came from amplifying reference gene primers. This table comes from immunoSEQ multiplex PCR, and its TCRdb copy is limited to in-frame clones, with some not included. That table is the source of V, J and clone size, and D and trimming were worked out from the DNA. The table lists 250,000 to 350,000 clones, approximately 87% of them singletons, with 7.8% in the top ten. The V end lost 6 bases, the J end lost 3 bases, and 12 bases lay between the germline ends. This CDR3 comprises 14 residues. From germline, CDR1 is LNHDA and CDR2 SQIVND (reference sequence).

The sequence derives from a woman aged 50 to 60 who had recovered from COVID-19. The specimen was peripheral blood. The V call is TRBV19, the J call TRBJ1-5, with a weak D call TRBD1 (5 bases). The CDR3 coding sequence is TGTGCCAGTAGAGACAGCCTAAACAATCAGCCCCAGCATTTT. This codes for CASRDSLNNQPQHF.